The T cell receptor (beta chain) under discussion was sequenced for a study of T cells in Graves' hyperthyroidism and ophthalmopathy. This clonotype was counted between two and nine times. Its antigen remains unknown. Drawn at first hyperthyroidism diagnosis, the blood sample preceded any ophthalmopathy symptoms. The PBMCs were taken from less than 11 ml of fresh peripheral blood. Notes on the study in general: Blood also carried most thyroid clonotypes expanded above 0.001.

With 1 base clipped from V and 5 bases from J, the junction kept 2 bases outside the gene matches. CDR3 size: 13 residues. Germline CDR1 and CDR2: SGHVS and FQNEAQ. Using RNA transcripts as the source, TCR beta CDR3 regions were amplified. HTBI primers drove first-round RT-PCR of the TCR CDR3. TCRdb recomputed calls from the multiplex PCR reads with MiXCR, one row per CDR3 protein. The table records 110,000 to 150,000 distinct CDR3 sequences, less than 25% of them present only once. The V gene is TRBV7-8, the J gene TRBJ2-7; 7 bases are shared with TRBD1. Source material: blood. The clonotype comes from a woman in her forties or fifties with Graves' hyperthyroidism that later progressed to Graves' ophthalmopathy. The chain's CDR3 is CASSLGQGDEQYF. The CDR3, as DNA: TGTGCCAGCAGCTTAGGACAGGGAGACGAGCAGTACTTC. Full variable domain (rest looked up from reference TRBV7-8 and TRBJ2-7): GAGVSQSPRYKVAKRGQDVALRCDPISGHVSLFWYQQALGQGPEFLTYFQNEAQLDKSGLPSDRFFAERPEGSVSTLKIQRTQQEDSAVYLCASSLGQGDEQYFGPGTRLTVT.